The entry below gives a single TCR beta chain sequence along with its context. This record belongs to a study of T cell responses to AZD1222 COVID-19 vaccine. Trimming cost V 2 bases and J 3 bases; bases outside gene matches: 7. In germline, CDR1 is SGHDT, CDR2 YYEEEE. CDR3 size: 16 residues. The protocol was immunoSEQ multiplex PCR, while the TCRdb copy is restricted to in-frame clones and leaves out a portion. Here the sample spans approximately 110,000 clones, 70% to 90% being singletons. The clonotype originates from an adult in good health. Sequencing used peripheral blood, obtained on day 0 of AZD1222 vaccination. V gene TRBV5-6 combines with J gene TRBJ1-3; 8 bases align to TRBD1. The CDR3 sequence: CASSFVGRGLGNTIYF. CDR3 DNA sequence: TGTGCCAGCAGCTTTGTTGGCAGGGGGCTTGGAAACACCATATATTTT.